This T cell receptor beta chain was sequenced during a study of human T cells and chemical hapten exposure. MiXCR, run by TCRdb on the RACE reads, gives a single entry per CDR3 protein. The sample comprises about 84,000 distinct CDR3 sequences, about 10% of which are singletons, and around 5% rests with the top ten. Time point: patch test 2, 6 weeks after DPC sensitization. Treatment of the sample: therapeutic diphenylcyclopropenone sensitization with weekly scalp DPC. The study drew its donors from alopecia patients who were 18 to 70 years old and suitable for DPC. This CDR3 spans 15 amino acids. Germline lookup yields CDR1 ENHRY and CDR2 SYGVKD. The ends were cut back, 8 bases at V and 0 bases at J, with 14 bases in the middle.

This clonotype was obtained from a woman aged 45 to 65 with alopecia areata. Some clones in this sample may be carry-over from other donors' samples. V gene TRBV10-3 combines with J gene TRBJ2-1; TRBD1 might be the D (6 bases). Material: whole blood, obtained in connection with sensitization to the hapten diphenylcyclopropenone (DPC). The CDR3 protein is CAIAGQLSSYNEQFF. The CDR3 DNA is TGTGCCATCGCCGGACAGTTGAGCTCCTACAATGAGCAGTTCTTC.